The clone carrying this T cell receptor beta chain was counted many times. Its specificity is unknown. Newly diagnosed hyperthyroidism, duration under 2 months, in patients aged 18 to 65. Uncontrolled infection, other autoimmune disease, pregnancy or lactation excluded patients. There were TCR beta CDR3 regions amplified from RNA transcripts. First-round RT-PCR with HTBI primers amplified the TCR CDR3 region. Via MiXCR, TCRdb re-called the multiplex PCR reads, giving one row per CDR3 protein. The sample records 450,000 to 700,000 distinct CDR3 sequences, 46% being singletons. The entry originates in a study of T cells in Graves' hyperthyroidism and ophthalmopathy. Study results and limitations: Most thyroid clonotypes that were expanded above 0.001 also turned up in blood. In simple terms, a model built on 13 V-J features told ophthalmopathy apart from stable hyperthyroidism.

The sample comprised peripheral blood or thyroid tissue (not recorded which). This TCR came from a woman younger than 35 with Graves' hyperthyroidism.

CDR3 sequence (DNA): TGTGCCAGCCGGGGGACTACTCAAGAGACCCAGTACTTC. It translates to CASRGTTQETQYF. The chain uses TRBV11-2 and TRBJ2-5; 7 bases match TRBD2. The V segment lost 8 bases and the J segment 2 bases; nucleotides outside the gene matches: 5. The CDR3 runs 13 residues. Germline V gene sequence: CDR1 SGHAT, CDR2 FQNNGV.